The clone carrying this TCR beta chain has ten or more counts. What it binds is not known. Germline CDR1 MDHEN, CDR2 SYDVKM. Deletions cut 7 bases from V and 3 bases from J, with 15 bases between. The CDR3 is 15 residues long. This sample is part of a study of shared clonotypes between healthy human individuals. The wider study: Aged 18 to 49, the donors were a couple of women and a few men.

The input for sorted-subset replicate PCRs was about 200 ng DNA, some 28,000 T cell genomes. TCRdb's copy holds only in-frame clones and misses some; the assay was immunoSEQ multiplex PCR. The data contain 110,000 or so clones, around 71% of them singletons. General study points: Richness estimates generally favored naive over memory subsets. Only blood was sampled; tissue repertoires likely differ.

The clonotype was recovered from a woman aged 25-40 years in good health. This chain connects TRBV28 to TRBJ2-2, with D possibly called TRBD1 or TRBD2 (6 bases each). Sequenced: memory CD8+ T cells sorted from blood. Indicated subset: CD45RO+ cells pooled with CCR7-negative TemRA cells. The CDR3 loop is CASKVGGSDTGELFF. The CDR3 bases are TGTGCCAGCAAAGTAGGGGGGTCCGACACCGGGGAGCTGTTTTTT.